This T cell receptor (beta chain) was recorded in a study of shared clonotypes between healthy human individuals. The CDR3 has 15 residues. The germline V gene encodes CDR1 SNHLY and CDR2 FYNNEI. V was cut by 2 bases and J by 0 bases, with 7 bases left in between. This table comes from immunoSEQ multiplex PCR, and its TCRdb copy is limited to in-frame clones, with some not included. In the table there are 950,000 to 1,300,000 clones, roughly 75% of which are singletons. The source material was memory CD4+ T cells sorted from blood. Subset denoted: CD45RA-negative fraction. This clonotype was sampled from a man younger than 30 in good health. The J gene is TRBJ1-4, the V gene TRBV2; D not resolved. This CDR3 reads CASSESSATNEKLFF. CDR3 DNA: TGTGCCAGCAGTGAATCGTCAGCAACTAATGAAAAACTGTTTTTT.